This T cell receptor beta chain was found in a study of blood T cells in healthy people across ages. A sample-barcoded 5' primer and a J-beta primer mix were used in a second PCR of about 7 to 12 cycles. TCRdb reanalysed the 5' RACE reads using MiXCR and keeps one entry per CDR3 protein. The table shows around 1,000,000 distinct CDR3 sequences, with roughly a quarter occurring only once. Every sample yielded at least 6.5 million isolated PBMCs. This sample was shared with a second study, whose subject was T cells of mothers and their children. That report notes: Slightly higher but non-significant overlap marked related mother-child pairs versus unrelated pairs.

The specimen was blood. This receptor was taken from a girl aged 2-10 years in good health.

The CDR3: CASSFTGQGDRNEQFF. CDR3 sequence (DNA): TGCGCCAGCAGCTTCACGGGACAGGGGGATAGGAATGAGCAGTTCTTC. The genes are TRBV5-1 and TRBJ2-5; 11 bases are a match to TRBD1. The J call may be wrong; the DNA end is better matched by TRBJ2-1. The germline gives CDR1 SGHRS, CDR2 YFSETQ. The CDR3 sequence is 16 residues long.